The 26 T cell receptor beta chains listed next were all sequenced from one sample in a study of siplizumab effects on memory and regulatory T cells. Some clones are missing from TCRdb's copy, which holds only in-frame ones; the method was immunoSEQ multiplex PCR. The table has approximately 46,000 clones, 93% seen once. Sequencing used CD8+ T cells sorted from blood. The receptors derive from a human donor in good health.

The chain joins TRBV7-9 to TRBJ1-5; D perhaps matches TRBD1 (5 bases). V lost 6 bases, J lost 6 bases, and 9 bases lay in between. This CDR3 contains 12 residues. Germline values: CDR1 SEHNR, CDR2 FQNEAQ (reference sequence). CDR3 sequence: CASSPGLQPQHF. In nucleotides, the CDR3 is TGTGCCAGCAGTCCGGGGCTTCAGCCCCAGCATTTT.

The chain employs TRBV4-2 and TRBJ1-1; D is ambiguous. This CDR3 is 12 amino acids long. Germline CDR1 is LGHNA and CDR2 is YNFKEQ. Trimming took off 1 base at V and 6 bases at J, with 6 bases between the two ends. Here the CDR3 reads CASSQARAEAFF. The CDR3 nucleotides are TGTGCCAGCAGCCAAGCGCGGGCTGAAGCTTTCTTT.

The chain links TRBV9 to TRBJ1-2, with D possibly TRBD1 on 5 matching bases. With 3 bases removed from V and 4 bases from J, the gap between germline ends came to 7 bases. The CDR3 loop spans 12 amino acids. The germline V gene encodes CDR1 SGDLS and CDR2 YYNGEE. CDR3 loop: CASSGGSYGYTF. CDR3 nucleotide sequence: TGTGCCAGCAGCGGGGGGTCCTATGGCTACACCTTC.

CDR3 in DNA: TGTGCCAGCAGTCTCCTGATGTTCAAAGACTCTGGAAACACCATATATTTT. Protein: CASSLLMFKDSGNTIYF. The chain links TRBV28 to TRBJ1-3; D ambiguous. This CDR3 has 17 residues. V lost 5 bases to trimming and J lost 0 bases, with 17 bases between them. Looked up from germline, CDR1 is MDHEN and CDR2 is SYDVKM.

This chain's CDR3 is CASSLSRILGYEQYF. The CDR3 nucleotides read TGTGCCAGCAGCCTATCTAGAATCCTCGGCTACGAGCAGTACTTC. The gene calls are TRBV27 and TRBJ2-7; no clear D. Germline-derived CDR1 and CDR2 are MNHEY and SMNVEV (reference sequence). V was pared by 6 bases and J by 3 bases, with 18 bases between. This CDR3 is 15 amino acids long.

The chain carries TRBV27 and TRBJ1-6; no firm D call. The V and J ends lost 8 bases and 5 bases respectively, with 7 bases between them. This CDR3 comprises 12 residues. The germline V gene encodes CDR1 MNHEY and CDR2 SMNVEV (reference sequence). The CDR3: CASSTDNSPLHF. Here the CDR3 DNA reads TGTGCCAGCTCGACGGATAATTCACCCCTCCACTTT.

V gene TRBV5-4 combines with J gene TRBJ2-1; D not certain. CDR3 length equals 15 residues. CDR1 is SGHNT, CDR2 YYREEE, per germline (reference sequence). V lost 1 base and J lost 4, with 12 bases in between. This chain's CDR3 is CASSLNIGRYNEQFF. DNA for the CDR3: TGTGCCAGCAGCTTGAACATAGGCAGATACAATGAGCAGTTCTTC. Together with reference TRBV5-4 and TRBJ2-1, the CDR3 gives the full variable domain: ETGVTQSPTHLIKTRGQQVTLRCSSQSGHNTVSWYQQALGQGPQFIFQYYREEENGRGNFPPRFSGLQFPNYSSELNVNALELDDSALYLCASSLNIGRYNEQFFGPGTRLTVL.

This rearrangement joins TRBV6-5 to TRBJ2-5; D uncertain. The V end lost 6 bases, the J end lost 0 bases, and 11 bases lay between the germline ends. The CDR3 loop spans 14 amino acids. In germline, CDR1 is MNHEY, CDR2 SVGAGI. CDR3 coding DNA: TGTGCCAGCAGCCACCTTGGAAACCAAGAGACCCAGTACTTC. Encoded protein: CASSHLGNQETQYF.

This clone appeared once. This chain joins TRBV28 and TRBJ1-3; D remains ambiguous. Deletions cut 3 bases from V and 0 bases from J, with 9 bases between. The CDR3 totals 15 residues. Germline V gene lookup returns CDR1 MDHEN and CDR2 SYDVKM. CDR3 protein: CASSFFLSSGNTIYF. The CDR3 DNA is TGTGCCAGCAGTTTTTTTTTGAGCTCTGGAAACACCATATATTTT.

The chain carries TRBV11-2 and TRBJ2-3; D perhaps matches TRBD2 (5 bases). Germline V lookup: CDR1 SGHAT, CDR2 FQNNGV. Trimming stripped 1 base from V and 0 bases from J, with 14 bases between. The CDR3 sequence is 17 residues long. CDR3 residues: CASSLAFGESSTDTQYF. CDR3 DNA sequence: TGTGCCAGCAGCTTAGCCTTCGGGGAATCTAGCACAGATACGCAGTATTTT.

V and J are TRBV30 and TRBJ2-7, with D perhaps TRBD1 or TRBD2 (6 bases each). The CDR3 contains 17 residues. Germline assignment: CDR1 GTSNPN and CDR2 SVGIG (reference sequence). V shed 1 base and J shed 2 bases, with 21 bases lying between them. The DNA for the CDR3 is TGTGCCTGGAGTGACCCGGGACTGTCGGACAGTACCTACGAGCAGTACTTC. It codes for CAWSDPGLSDSTYEQYF.

V is TRBV7-9 and J is TRBJ2-3; a possible D gene is TRBD2 (5 bases). CDR3 size: 19 residues. Germline-derived CDR1 and CDR2 are SEHNR and FQNEAQ (reference sequence). Trimming cost V 4 bases and J 2 bases, with 25 bases left between them. For the CDR3, the DNA is TGTGCCAGCAGCTACGGAACCATTAGAGAGCGGAAATTCACAGATACGCAGTATTTT. Protein sequence: CASSYGTIRERKFTDTQYF.

The gene calls are TRBV19 and TRBJ1-5; possibly TRBD1 for D (5 bases). The ends were cut back, 8 bases at V and 9 bases at J, with 11 bases in the middle. CDR3 size: 11 residues. The V gene's germline CDR1 is LNHDA and CDR2 SQIVND (reference sequence). This chain's CDR3 is CASGDGWPQHF. Here the CDR3 DNA reads TGTGCCAGTGGGGACGGTTGGCCCCAGCATTTT.

The J gene is TRBJ2-7, the V gene TRBV5-1; D is unclear. The germline V gene has CDR1 SGHRS and CDR2 YFSETQ. The CDR3 runs 15 residues. V shed 0 bases and J shed 3 bases, with 13 bases lying between them. The CDR3 loop reads CASSLDGSTLYEQYF. The CDR3 DNA follows: TGCGCCAGCAGCTTGGATGGGTCGACCCTCTACGAGCAGTACTTC.

J is TRBJ2-7 and V is TRBV11-2, with 7 bases matching TRBD1. The germline gives CDR1 SGHAT, CDR2 FQNNGV. The J segment lost 4 bases and the V segment lost 3 bases, leaving 6 bases of the junction unmatched. The length of the CDR3 is 14 residues. CDR3 nucleotide sequence: TGTGCCAGCAGCTTTTCGACAGGGCCTTACGAGCAGTACTTC. Protein product: CASSFSTGPYEQYF.

J is TRBJ1-4 and V is TRBV4-1; D not certain. V was pared by 1 base and J by 2 bases, with 8 bases between. This CDR3 has 15 residues. Germline V gives CDR1 MGHRA, CDR2 YSYEKL. The CDR3, as DNA: TGCGCCAGCAGCCAAGTTCAGTGGACTAATGAAAAACTGTTTTTT. It yields the protein CASSQVQWTNEKLFF.

The V and J genes are TRBV10-2 and TRBJ1-2; the D is unclear. Trimming took off 0 bases at V and 5 bases at J, with 7 bases between the two ends. The CDR3 is 13 residues long. The germline V gene has CDR1 WSHSY and CDR2 SAAADI. The CDR3 DNA follows: TGCGCCAGCAGTGAGTCACTTAGTTATGGCTACACCTTC. It encodes CASSESLSYGYTF.

V and J are TRBV18 and TRBJ2-4; D unresolved. There are 20 residues in the CDR3. Germline V lookup: CDR1 KGHSH, CDR2 LQKENI. V was cut by 2 bases and J by 0 bases, with 23 bases left in between. The CDR3 DNA sequence: TGTGCCAGCTCACCAATTTGGTTCCGAGCCCCGTTTCTAGCCAAAAACATTCAGTACTTC. Translation: CASSPIWFRAPFLAKNIQYF.

This chain links TRBV7-6 with TRBJ1-2; D ambiguous. V lost 5 bases, J lost 4 bases, and 20 bases lay in between. Per germline, CDR1 SGHVS and CDR2 FNYEAQ. This CDR3 comprises 16 residues. CDR3 sequence: CASSGEVERKTYGYTF. In nucleotides, the CDR3 is TGTGCCAGCAGCGGTGAAGTTGAACGAAAGACCTATGGCTACACCTTC.

V gene TRBV11-2 combines with J gene TRBJ2-1; 7 bases line up with TRBD2. The CDR3 contains 17 residues. V trimming: 0 bases; J trimming: 2 bases; junction bases outside the gene matches: 7. The germline V gene encodes CDR1 SGHAT and CDR2 FQNNGV. Here the CDR3 DNA reads TGTGCCAGCAGCTTAGACTTAGCGGGCCCCCCCTACAATGAGCAGTTCTTC. This gives the protein CASSLDLAGPPYNEQFF.

In nucleotides, the CDR3 is TGTGCCAGCAGTTTCCGGCTGCAACTCTCCTACGAGCAGTACTTC. Protein: CASSFRLQLSYEQYF. The V and J genes are TRBV27 and TRBJ2-7; D call uncertain. Trimming removed 3 bases at V and 0 bases at J, with 12 bases between. CDR3 length equals 15 residues. The germline V gene encodes CDR1 MNHEY and CDR2 SMNVEV (reference sequence).

Concerning this clone itself: Distinct nucleotide sequences in the sample also encode this CDR3. This rearrangement joins TRBV5-4 to TRBJ2-7; D is possibly TRBD2 (5 bases). The CDR3 contains 13 residues. The V gene lost 2 bases and the J gene lost 7 bases, with 13 bases spanning the gap. The germline gives CDR1 SGHNT, CDR2 YYREEE (reference sequence). Written as DNA, the CDR3 is TGTGCCAGCAGCTTCGGGCCAACGGGAGAGCAGTACTTC. It yields the protein CASSFGPTGEQYF.

The genes are TRBV14 and TRBJ2-2, with unresolved D. Looked up from germline, CDR1 is SGHDN and CDR2 is FVKESK. Trimming took off 5 bases at V and 6 bases at J, with 16 bases between the two ends. This CDR3 has 15 amino acids. CDR3 residues: CASSVGLPSAGELFF. DNA of the CDR3: TGTGCCAGCAGCGTGGGGTTACCCTCGGCCGGGGAGCTGTTTTTT.

This clone was seen only once. V gene TRBV18 combines with J gene TRBJ2-3; the match to TRBD1 covers 7 bases. This CDR3 has 14 amino acids. With 6 bases clipped from V and 0 bases from J, the junction kept 3 bases outside the gene matches. Germline-derived CDR1 and CDR2 are KGHSH and LQKENI. CDR3 DNA sequence: TGTGCCAGCTCCCAGGACAGGAGCACAGATACGCAGTATTTT. Its translation is CASSQDRSTDTQYF.

The CDR3 nucleotides read TGTGCCAGCAGTTCCCTCATAAATCAGCCCCAGCATTTT. Translated, it gives CASSSLINQPQHF. The chain links TRBV2 to TRBJ1-5, with D unclear. CDR1 is SNHLY and CDR2 is FYNNEI in the germline V gene. V was cut by 5 bases and J by 4 bases, with 9 bases left in between. The CDR3 totals 13 residues.

Here the CDR3 reads CASTLGQGLNEQFF. The CDR3, as DNA: TGTGCCAGCACCCTGGGACAGGGTTTAAATGAGCAGTTCTTC. The rearrangement joins TRBV27 to TRBJ2-1; 9 bases are shared with TRBD1. This CDR3 spans 14 amino acids. The germline V gene has CDR1 MNHEY and CDR2 SMNVEV (reference sequence). V dropped 7 bases and J dropped 7; count of bases not matched to a gene: 8.